The 26 T cell receptor beta chains given below trace back to one sample, sequenced in a study of response to subunit inactivated influenza vaccine. TCRdb reprocessed the RT-PCR reads with MiXCR, giving one entry per CDR3 protein. The data hold over 300,000 distinct CDR3 sequences, with about a fifth observed a single time. The sequenced sample was PBMCs from blood, obtained less than 22 months after vaccination. The receptors derive from a man between 50 and 75 years old who received an inactivated influenza vaccine.

The table lists this clonotype with many counts. The chain is built from TRBV4-3 and TRBJ1-1; maybe TRBD1 (5 bases). The germline V gene encodes CDR1 LGHNA and CDR2 YSLEER. The V gene lost 0 bases and the J gene lost 5 bases, with 13 bases spanning the gap. This CDR3 has 15 amino acids. This CDR3 reads CASSQDLGTVTEAFF. As DNA, the CDR3 is TGCGCCAGCAGCCAAGATCTTGGGACGGTGACTGAAGCTTTCTTT.

The table lists this clonotype with a few counts. The genes are TRBV11-1 and TRBJ2-5, with D possibly matching TRBD2 (5 bases). Germline loops: CDR1 SGHAT, CDR2 FQDESV (reference sequence). Trimming took off 3 bases at V and 0 bases at J, with 14 bases between the two ends. The CDR3 is made up of 16 amino acids. The CDR3, as DNA: TGTGCCAGCAGCTTTAGCCCACACGGGAACCAAGAGACCCAGTACTTC. It translates to CASSFSPHGNQETQYF. The full variable domain, completed using reference TRBV11-1 and TRBJ2-5, is EAEVAQSPRYKITEKSQAVAFWCDPISGHATLYWYRQILGQGPELLVQFQDESVVDDSQLPKDRFSAERLKGVDSTLKIQPAELGDSAMYLCASSFSPHGNQETQYFGPGTRLLVL.

This rearrangement joins TRBV29-1 to TRBJ2-3, with TRBD2 matching over 9 bases. Germline values: CDR1 SQVTM, CDR2 ANQGSEA. This CDR3 has 14 residues. V lost 2 bases to trimming and J lost 6 bases; unmatched junction nucleotides: 6. CDR3: CSVELRLAADTQYF. CDR3 in DNA: TGCAGCGTTGAACTTCGACTAGCGGCCGATACGCAGTATTTT.

This clonotype turned up a few times. V gene TRBV20-1 combines with J gene TRBJ2-1; D perhaps matches TRBD2 (5 bases). CDR3 length equals 12 residues. V lost 5 bases and J 4 bases, leaving 9 bases between the germline ends. Germline CDR1 is DFQATT and CDR2 is SNEGSKA (reference sequence). The CDR3, as DNA: TGCAGTGCTGCCCCGGGGTACAATGAGCAGTTCTTC. The encoded protein is CSAAPGYNEQFF.

The rearrangement links TRBV5-1 to TRBJ2-7; no firm D call. The ends were cut back, 3 bases at V and 1 base at J, with 14 bases in the middle. The germline gives CDR1 SGHRS, CDR2 YFSETQ. The CDR3 runs 15 residues. The CDR3 sequence: CASSSSIYGSYEQYF. In DNA form, the CDR3 reads TGCGCCAGCAGCTCGTCTATTTACGGATCCTACGAGCAGTACTTC.

This chain links TRBV16 with TRBJ1-1, with a tentative D call TRBD1 (6 bases). The CDR3 spans 13 residues. With 4 bases removed from V and 7 bases from J, the gap between germline ends came to 13 bases. Germline CDR1 is KGHSY and CDR2 is FQNENV. CDR3 DNA sequence: TGTGCCAGCAGCCCGGACAGAGGTTATGAAGCTTTCTTT. It codes for CASSPDRGYEAFF. Looking up the rest from reference TRBV16 and TRBJ1-1 gives the full variable domain: GEEVAQTPKHLVRGEGQKAKLYCAPIKGHSYVFWYQQVLKNEFKFLISFQNENVFDETGMPKERFSAKCLPNSPCSLEIQATKLEDSAVYFCASSPDRGYEAFFGQGTRLTVV.

This clonotype turned up a few times. The chain recombines TRBV12-2 with TRBJ2-1; no DNA check was done on the table's D call, TRBD2. TRBV12-2 is a pseudogene locus. The CDR3 runs 17 residues. CDR3 sequence (DNA): TGTGCAAGTCGCTCGGGACTAGCGGGAGTAAACTACAATGAGCAGTTCTTC. Translated: CASRSGLAGVNYNEQFF.

This clonotype was seen a few times. This chain joins TRBV20-1 and TRBJ2-2, with unresolved D. Between the trimmed V and J ends, which lost 0 bases and 0 bases, there was a span of 8 bases. CDR1 is DFQATT and CDR2 is SNEGSKA in the germline V gene (reference sequence). The CDR3 contains 15 residues. This chain's CDR3 is CSARDFRTNTGELFF. CDR3 nucleotides: TGCAGTGCTAGAGATTTCAGGACGAACACCGGGGAGCTGTTTTTT.

This clonotype has just a few counts. V gene TRBV2 combines with J gene TRBJ1-1; perhaps TRBD1 as D (5 bases). Germline lookup yields CDR1 SNHLY and CDR2 FYNNEI. The CDR3 totals 14 residues. V gave up 5 bases and J gave up 1 base, with 11 bases separating them. CDR3 amino acids: CASSYDSANTEAFF. The CDR3 DNA is TGTGCCAGCAGTTACGACAGTGCGAACACTGAAGCTTTCTTT.

The rearrangement links TRBV15 to TRBJ2-6; no firm D call. CDR1 and CDR2 from the germline V gene are LNHNV and YYDKDF (reference sequence). Trimming removed 0 bases from V and 2 bases from J, with 11 bases in between. The CDR3 is 17 amino acids. In DNA, the CDR3 is TGTGCCACCAGCAGAGAACCTACTCGGACTGGGGCCAACGTCCTGACTTTC. It encodes CATSREPTRTGANVLTF.

The CDR3 DNA reads TGTGCCAGCAGCCAAGGGCCGGGCCCCACTTCCACACACACTGAAGCTTTCTTT. Protein product: CASSQGPGPTSTHTEAFF. This chain joins TRBV4-2 and TRBJ1-1, with D hard to call. V shed 1 base and J shed 3 bases, with 21 bases lying between them. The CDR3 runs to 18 residues. From germline, CDR1 is LGHNA and CDR2 YNFKEQ.

The V gene is TRBV12-3 or TRBV12-4, the J gene TRBJ2-4; unclear D gene. Trimming cost V 2 bases and J 1 base, with 6 bases left between them. This CDR3 has 14 amino acids. CDR3: CASSLPAAKNIQYF. In DNA, the CDR3 is TGTGCCAGCAGTTTACCTGCTGCCAAAAACATTCAGTACTTC.

The gene calls are TRBV29-1 and TRBJ1-2; D ambiguous. Trimming removed 6 bases from V and 4 bases from J, with 15 bases in between. This CDR3 comprises 13 residues. Germline assignment: CDR1 SQVTM and CDR2 ANQGSEA. CDR3 in DNA: TGCAGCGTAAATGGCGGAACCGTCTATGGCTACACCTTC. It is translated as CSVNGGTVYGYTF. The full variable domain, its missing parts supplied by reference TRBV29-1 and TRBJ1-2, is SAVISQKPSRDICQRGTSLTIQCQVDSQVTMMFWYRQQPGQSLTLIATANQGSEATYESGFVIDKFPISRPNLTFSTLTVSNMSPEDSSIYLCSVNGGTVYGYTFGSGTRLTVV.

About this clonotype itself: This likely comes from a read error, as the CDR3 has no conserved phenylalanine or tryptophan at its end. V usage is TRBV24-1 and J usage is TRBJ2-1, with 7 bases identical to TRBD1. There are 16 residues in the CDR3. V was pared by 3 bases and J by 0 bases, with 4 bases of the junction left unmatched. Per germline, CDR1 KGHDR and CDR2 SFDVKD. The CDR3 DNA reads as TGTGCCACCAGTGATATCAGGGGGAGCTCCTACAATGAGCAGTTCTCC. It specifies CATSDIRGSSYNEQFS.

The gene calls are TRBV15 and TRBJ1-1; D perhaps matches TRBD1 (5 bases). CDR1 and CDR2 from the germline V gene are LNHNV and YYDKDF (reference sequence). The CDR3 has 14 residues. Trimming cost V 0 bases and J 5 bases, with 10 bases left between them. The CDR3 DNA reads TGTGCCACCAGCAGAGATGGGGGATTAACTGAAGCTTTCTTT. It is translated as CATSRDGGLTEAFF.

In this sample, this clonotype turned up a few times. The chain recombines TRBV5-6 with TRBJ2-2, with D unresolved. The CDR3 contains 14 residues. The germline V gene has CDR1 SGHDT and CDR2 YYEEEE. The V end was cut by 0 bases, the J end by 4 bases, with 7 bases between. CDR3 sequence: CASSLVFSTGELFF. As DNA, the CDR3 is TGTGCCAGCAGCTTGGTGTTTAGCACCGGGGAGCTGTTTTTT. Full variable domain (missing parts from reference TRBV5-6 and TRBJ2-2): DAGVTQSPTHLIKTRGQQVTLRCSPKSGHDTVSWYQQALGQGPQFIFQYYEEEERQRGNFPDRFSGHQFPNYSSELNVNALLLGDSALYLCASSLVFSTGELFFGEGSRLTVL.

The rearrangement links TRBV12-3 or TRBV12-4 to TRBJ2-3; 10 bases match TRBD2. V dropped 6 bases and J dropped 3; count of bases not matched to a gene: 6. The CDR3 is 15 residues long. The CDR3 loop is CASSKRTSGTDTQYF. In DNA, the CDR3 is TGTGCCAGCAGCAAAAGGACTAGCGGAACAGATACGCAGTATTTT.

This clonotype was picked up a small number of times. The J gene is TRBJ2-1, the V gene TRBV12-3 or TRBV12-4, with D maybe TRBD1 (6 bases). The CDR3 runs 14 residues. V was pared by 1 base and J by 6 bases, with 10 bases between. CDR3 sequence: CASSLDRASNEQFF. As DNA, the CDR3 is TGTGCCAGCAGTTTAGACAGGGCCTCCAATGAGCAGTTCTTC.

This chain links TRBV3-1 with TRBJ2-3, with D uncertain. Per germline, CDR1 LGHDT and CDR2 YNNKEL (reference sequence). This CDR3 region has 13 residues. V was trimmed by 0 bases and J by 7 bases, leaving 8 bases between them. The CDR3 loop is CASSQEGRNTQYF. CDR3 in DNA: TGTGCCAGCAGCCAAGAAGGGCGGAATACGCAGTATTTT.

In its sample, this clonotype was seen a few times. The chain couples TRBV10-3 to TRBJ1-6; D remains ambiguous. Germline loops: CDR1 ENHRY, CDR2 SYGVKD. The CDR3 length is 13 residues. V was clipped by 7 bases and J by 6 bases, with 10 bases between them. CDR3 sequence reads: CAITGGSNSPLHF. The DNA for the CDR3 is TGTGCCATCACTGGTGGGTCTAATTCACCCCTCCACTTT.

To note about this clonotype: With a much larger clone just one base away, this may be a read error. This chain uses TRBV4-2 with TRBJ1-4, with D hard to call. Germline V lookup: CDR1 LGHNA, CDR2 YNFKEQ. CDR3 length equals 16 residues. The CDR3 region has the DNA TGTGCCAGCAACCAAGATCCAGTAAGGACTAATGAAAAACTGTTTTTT. It is translated as CASNQDPVRTNEKLFF.

This clonotype was counted only a few times. This chain links TRBV6-1 with TRBJ2-4; 9 nucleotides agree with TRBD1. Per the germline V gene, CDR1 is MNHNS and CDR2 is SASEGT. The CDR3 covers 14 residues. With 6 bases clipped from V and 7 bases from J, the junction kept 7 bases outside the gene matches. CDR3 loop: CASSARTGANIQYF. DNA of the CDR3: TGTGCCAGCAGCGCCCGGACAGGGGCCAACATTCAGTACTTC.

This clonotype was seen many times. The chain carries TRBV28 and TRBJ2-5, with TRBD1 identical over 8 bases. The trim removed 5 bases at V and 4 bases at J, leaving 3 bases unmatched. Germline lookup yields CDR1 MDHEN and CDR2 SYDVKM. This CDR3 spans 13 amino acids. CDR3 amino acids: CASSDTGGETQYF. Written as DNA, the CDR3 is TGTGCCAGCAGTGACACAGGGGGAGAGACCCAGTACTTC.

The chain carries TRBV5-1 and TRBJ2-1, with 9 bases fitting TRBD2. V lost 0 bases and J lost 5; bases outside the gene matches: 6. CDR1 and CDR2 (germline): SGHRS, YFSETQ. This CDR3 is built from 16 residues. The CDR3 bases are TGCGCCAGCAGCTTGGGAGGGACTAGCCACGACAATGAGCAGTTCTTC. This translates into CASSLGGTSHDNEQFF.

This chain joins TRBV2 and TRBJ1-2, with TRBD1 matching over 7 bases. CDR1 and CDR2 (germline): SNHLY, FYNNEI. J was trimmed by 8 bases and V by 7 bases; bases with no gene match: 13. The CDR3 totals 14 residues. This chain's CDR3 is CASTSQKGARGYTF. CDR3 nucleotide sequence: TGTGCCAGCACATCCCAAAAGGGGGCGAGAGGCTACACCTTC.

V gene TRBV10-3 combines with J gene TRBJ2-1; TRBD2 might be the D (5 bases). V gave up 8 bases and J gave up 3 bases, with 20 bases separating them. Germline lookup yields CDR1 ENHRY and CDR2 SYGVKD. The CDR3 loop spans 16 amino acids. CDR3 residues: CAIGESGLANYNEQFF. The CDR3 coding sequence is TGTGCCATCGGGGAGTCTGGGCTAGCCAACTACAATGAGCAGTTCTTC.